This T cell receptor (beta chain) was recorded in a study of T cells in Graves' hyperthyroidism and ophthalmopathy. General study findings and limits: Expanded thyroid clonotypes (above 0.001) were mostly also found in blood. In the analysis, a 13 V-J model separated ophthalmopathy from stable hyperthyroidism.

RNA transcripts gave rise to amplified TCR beta CDR3 regions. The HTBI primer set drove a first-round RT-PCR of the TCR CDR3. Using its own MiXCR run on the multiplex PCR reads, TCRdb lists one record per CDR3 protein. Of hundreds of thousands of distinct CDR3 sequences detected, less than 25% appear once; the ten largest clones hold about 34%. Enrolled ophthalmopathy patients presented with a Clinical Activity Score of at least 3, a NOSPECS grade of at least 4, and disease duration under 3 months. V dropped 0 bases and J dropped 2 bases, with 8 bases sitting between them. This CDR3 comprises 14 residues. Germline assignment: CDR1 MNHEY and CDR2 SVGEGT. Comments on this clonotype: The antigen remains unidentified.

V gene TRBV6-2 or TRBV6-3 combines with J gene TRBJ2-7, with a weak D call TRBD2 (5 bases). The sequence was collected from a man aged 25-45 years with Graves' ophthalmopathy. Sequencing was performed on blood. The CDR3 sequence: CASSYSSSTYEQYF. For the CDR3, the DNA is TGTGCCAGCAGTTACTCGTCTAGCACCTACGAGCAGTACTTC.